This T cell receptor beta chain was observed in a study of blood T cell repertoires in COVID-19. Study-level background: From the United States, Italy and Spain came samples of acute and convalescent COVID-19. Sources were T cells, B-cell-depleted T cells, or PBMCs; the material itself was cDNA or gDNA.

Trimming left V 5 bases short and J 4 bases short, with 8 bases between. CDR3 length equals 12 residues. The germline CDR1 and CDR2 sequences are LNHDA and SQIVND (reference sequence). Here immunoSEQ multiplex PCR was the method, and the copy in TCRdb shows in-frame clones only, minus some. Of about 250,000 clones in the sample, 83% were seen once. This clonotype originated in a human donor in a cohort sampled during active COVID-19. Sequencing was carried out using peripheral blood. The rearrangement joins TRBV19 to TRBJ1-1, with D uncertain. The CDR3 is CASSARPTEAFF. The CDR3 DNA reads as TGTGCCAGTAGTGCCAGGCCCACTGAAGCTTTCTTT.